The 30 T cell receptor beta chains presented below share a single source sample, sequenced in a study of Graves' ophthalmopathy and Graves' hyperthyroidism. Amplification of TCR beta CDR3 regions used RNA transcripts. RT-PCR was first run with HTBI primers, then multiplex PCR in a second round. MiXCR, applied by TCRdb to the multiplex PCR reads, yields one record per CDR3 protein. The sample holds roughly 300,000 distinct CDR3 sequences; roughly a sixth are singletons and the top ten take roughly an eighth. Sequenced sample: peripheral blood. These receptors all stem from an adult man with Graves' ophthalmopathy.

This clonotype has ten or more counts. V and J are TRBV27 and TRBJ2-1; no clear D gene. The CDR3 consists of 16 residues. Per germline, CDR1 MNHEY and CDR2 SMNVEV (reference sequence). V was pared by 3 bases and J by 0 bases, with 12 bases between. The CDR3 DNA is TGTGCCAGCAGTTTGGTCCTCACAAGCTCCTACAATGAGCAGTTCTTC. This gives the protein CASSLVLTSSYNEQFF.

This clonotype was seen at least ten times. This chain uses TRBV7-9 with TRBJ2-5; TRBD2 agrees at 10 bases. The V segment lost 1 base and the J segment 7 bases; nucleotides outside the gene matches: 12. Germline V CDR1 and CDR2: SEHNR, FQNEAQ (reference sequence). This CDR3 is built from 17 residues. The CDR3 loop reads CASSLVASGSPRGTQYF. The CDR3 region has the DNA TGTGCCAGCAGCTTAGTGGCTAGCGGGAGCCCCCGGGGGACCCAGTACTTC.

Only one count was recorded for this clonotype. This sequence joins TRBV5-1 and TRBJ2-2, with D perhaps TRBD1 (5 bases). The germline V gene encodes CDR1 SGHRS and CDR2 YFSETQ. The V gene lost 6 bases and the J gene lost 0 bases, with 9 bases spanning the gap. The CDR3 runs to 14 residues. CDR3 sequence: CASKDTANTGELFF. In nucleotides, the CDR3 is TGCGCCAGCAAGGACACGGCGAACACCGGGGAGCTGTTTTTT.

There are many counts of this clonotype. V is TRBV7-2 and J is TRBJ2-6, with TRBD2 identical over 13 bases. This CDR3 region has 19 residues. Losses at the gene ends were 0 bases for V and 4 bases for J; bases not matched to a gene: 6. Germline-derived CDR1 and CDR2 are SGHTA and FQGNSA. CDR3: CASSLALAGGPTGANVLTF. The CDR3 DNA is TGTGCCAGCAGCTTAGCACTAGCGGGGGGGCCTACCGGGGCCAACGTCCTGACTTTC. Supplemented by reference TRBV7-2 and TRBJ2-6, the full variable domain reads GAGVSQSPSNKVTEKGKDVELRCDPISGHTALYWYRQSLGQGLEFLIYFQGNSAPDKSGLPSDRFSAERTGGSVSTLTIQRTQQEDSAVYLCASSLALAGGPTGANVLTFGAGSRLTVL.

This clonotype was found many times. The gene calls are TRBV6-5 and TRBJ2-2; 9 nucleotides agree with TRBD1. Germline CDR1 reads MNHEY; CDR2 reads SVGAGI. Germline trimming cut 4 bases from V and 7 bases from J; bases unmatched to any gene: 7. The CDR3 is 15 residues long. CDR3 coding DNA: TGTGCCAGCAGTTCACAGGACAGGGGAGTCGGGGAGCTGTTTTTT. Its protein product is CASSSQDRGVGELFF.

The V call is TRBV11-2, the J call TRBJ2-2; D may be TRBD1 (6 bases). This CDR3 is 16 amino acids long. Trimming took 2 bases from V and 5 from J, leaving 15 bases between them. The germline CDR1 and CDR2 sequences are SGHAT and FQNNGV. The CDR3 bases are TGTGCCAGCAGCTTAAATGGGGGCGGAGGAACCGGGGAGCTGTTTTTT. It yields the protein CASSLNGGGGTGELFF.

The chain recombines TRBV12-3 or TRBV12-4 with TRBJ1-2; 11 bases line up with TRBD1. The CDR3 has 20 amino acids. J gave up 4 bases and V 5 bases, and 21 bases lay outside the gene matches. The CDR3 here is CASSLTPRFGQGAQGYGYTF. For the CDR3, the DNA is TGTGCCAGCAGTCTAACACCTCGTTTCGGACAGGGGGCGCAGGGCTATGGCTACACCTTC.

This clonotype was seen ten or more times. The chain is built from TRBV12-3 or TRBV12-4 and TRBJ2-4; 10 nucleotides match TRBD1. The CDR3 loop spans 15 amino acids. With V trimmed by 5 bases and J by 2 bases, 3 bases remained unmatched. CDR3 protein: CASSRQGATKNIQYF. The CDR3 DNA follows: TGTGCCAGCAGTCGACAGGGGGCGACCAAAAACATTCAGTACTTC.

This clonotype was recorded many times. The V and J genes are TRBV11-2 and TRBJ2-7, with D perhaps TRBD2 (5 bases). Germline lookup yields CDR1 SGHAT and CDR2 FQNNGV. V lost 5 bases, J lost 0 bases, and 11 bases lay in between. This CDR3 is 14 amino acids long. CDR3 region: CASSPRDDSYEQYF. CDR3 DNA: TGTGCCAGCAGCCCCCGGGATGACTCCTACGAGCAGTACTTC.

In this sample, this clonotype turned up many times. V gene TRBV19 combines with J gene TRBJ1-2; 9 positions match TRBD1. The length of the CDR3 is 15 residues. The V segment lost 3 bases and the J segment 3 bases; nucleotides outside the gene matches: 5. Germline V CDR1 and CDR2: LNHDA, SQIVND (reference sequence). CDR3 region: CASSIGQGMDYGYTF. CDR3 nucleotides: TGTGCCAGTAGTATCGGACAGGGGATGGACTATGGCTACACCTTC.

This clonotype showed up many times. The genes are TRBV2 and TRBJ2-5, with 10 bases matching TRBD1. The CDR3 consists of 16 residues. The germline CDR1 and CDR2 sequences are SNHLY and FYNNEI. The junction had 9 bases not matched to a gene; V was cut back by 6 bases and J by 2 bases. The DNA for the CDR3 is TGTGCCAGCAGCGATGACAGGGGGCATTATCAAGAGACCCAGTACTTC. It is translated as CASSDDRGHYQETQYF.

This clonotype came up many times. This chain joins TRBV15 and TRBJ1-6; D unresolved. The CDR3 loop spans 16 amino acids. Germline assignment: CDR1 LNHNV and CDR2 YYDKDF (reference sequence). V was clipped by 1 base and J by 6 bases, with 13 bases between them. The CDR3 DNA reads as TGTGCCACCAGCAGAGCCCGGGCAGGAGCTAATTCACCCCTCCACTTT. Translated, it gives CATSRARAGANSPLHF.

Many counts were recorded for this clonotype. This rearrangement joins TRBV12-3 or TRBV12-4 to TRBJ2-7; D not resolved. The CDR3 is made up of 14 amino acids. V was trimmed by 1 base and J by 4 bases, leaving 11 bases between them. The CDR3: CASSLEMKSYEQYF. The CDR3 DNA follows: TGTGCCAGCAGTTTAGAAATGAAATCTTACGAGCAGTACTTC.

Many counts were recorded for this clonotype. V is TRBV4-3 and J is TRBJ2-2, with a possible D match to TRBD2 (5 bases). Trimming cost V 0 bases and J 6 bases, with 8 bases left between them. Germline assignment: CDR1 LGHNA and CDR2 YSLEER. CDR3 length equals 14 residues. The CDR3 loop reads CASSQEGGSGELFF. Written as DNA, the CDR3 is TGCGCCAGCAGCCAAGAAGGAGGTTCCGGGGAGCTGTTTTTT.

V usage is TRBV5-1 and J usage is TRBJ1-2; 7 nucleotides match TRBD1. The germline V gene encodes CDR1 SGHRS and CDR2 YFSETQ. Unmatched junction bases numbered 12, after V lost 5 bases and J lost 5 bases. This CDR3 has 15 residues. CDR3 DNA: TGCGCCAGCAGGCGTCCAGGGGGAGAGGTGTATGGCTACACCTTC. Its protein product is CASRRPGGEVYGYTF.

The V and J genes are TRBV12-3 or TRBV12-4 and TRBJ1-2; D not resolved. V lost 4 bases to trimming and J lost 1 base, with 10 bases between them. CDR3 length equals 14 residues. CDR3 sequence reads: CASSSNRDNYGYTF. The CDR3 DNA follows: TGTGCCAGCAGTTCTAACCGGGATAACTATGGCTACACCTTC.

In this sample, this clonotype turned up many times. The chain links TRBV7-2 to TRBJ1-1; tentative D call: TRBD1 (5 bases). The CDR3 contains 14 residues. Germline values: CDR1 SGHTA, CDR2 FQGNSA. Trimming cost V 5 bases and J 1 base, with 11 bases left between them. The CDR3 region has the DNA TGTGCCAGCAGCCCAGGGTTGGCGAACACTGAAGCTTTCTTT. This codes for CASSPGLANTEAFF.

This clonotype has more than one count but fewer than ten. The chain carries TRBV2 and TRBJ2-7; 9 bases fit TRBD2. There are 11 residues in the CDR3. J lost 6 bases, V lost 8 bases, and 2 bases had no gene match. The germline V gene has CDR1 SNHLY and CDR2 FYNNEI. CDR3 in DNA: TGTGCCAGCGGGACTAGCTTCGAGCAGTACTTC. Amino acids: CASGTSFEQYF. Drawing the rest from reference TRBV2 and TRBJ2-7, the complete variable domain is EPEVTQTPSHQVTQMGQEVILRCVPISNHLYFYWYRQILGQKVEFLVSFYNNEISEKSEIFDDQFSVERPDGSNFTLKIRSTKLEDSAMYFCASGTSFEQYFGPGTRLTVT.

This clonotype was detected only a few times. The chain is built from TRBV11-1 and TRBJ1-3; 7 bases match TRBD1. The length of the CDR3 is 16 residues. Looked up from germline, CDR1 is SGHAT and CDR2 is FQDESV (reference sequence). Trimming took 5 bases from V and 2 from J; bases not matched to a gene: 9. The DNA of the CDR3 is TGTGCCAGCAGCCCAGGGGGGGGCCTCCCTGGAAACACCATATATTTT. As protein: CASSPGGGLPGNTIYF.

This clonotype was observed at least ten times. V gene TRBV20-1 combines with J gene TRBJ1-2; unclear D gene. Germline V gene sequence: CDR1 DFQATT, CDR2 SNEGSKA (reference sequence). The CDR3 is 16 residues long. V was cut by 0 bases and J by 0 bases, with 14 bases left in between. CDR3 in amino acids: CSARDPRGRANYGYTF. CDR3 DNA sequence: TGCAGTGCTAGAGATCCTCGAGGGAGAGCTAACTATGGCTACACCTTC.

In its sample, this clonotype was seen many times. V usage is TRBV12-3 or TRBV12-4 and J usage is TRBJ2-4; tentative D call: TRBD1 (6 bases). The ends were cut back, 5 bases at V and 3 bases at J, with 14 bases in the middle. The CDR3 is made up of 15 amino acids. The CDR3: CASSHQTGYKNIQYF. Here the CDR3 DNA reads TGTGCCAGCAGTCACCAGACAGGATACAAAAACATTCAGTACTTC.

This clonotype was recorded at least ten times. The chain links TRBV19 to TRBJ1-1; D gene ambiguous. This CDR3 is 14 amino acids long. With 5 bases removed from V and 0 bases from J, the gap between germline ends came to 10 bases. Germline V gene sequence: CDR1 LNHDA, CDR2 SQIVND (reference sequence). The CDR3 bases are TGTGCCAGTAGTCCCCGGACGGTGAACACTGAAGCTTTCTTT. It codes for CASSPRTVNTEAFF.

Many counts were recorded for this clonotype. The chain employs TRBV19 and TRBJ2-7, with 8 bases aligning to TRBD1. This CDR3 comprises 16 residues. Germline V gives CDR1 LNHDA, CDR2 SQIVND (reference sequence). Trimming removed 2 bases from V and 0 bases from J; junction bases left unmatched: 6. This CDR3 is CASSITGRGPSYEQYF. Here the CDR3 DNA reads TGTGCCAGTAGTATAACCGGCAGGGGGCCCTCCTACGAGCAGTACTTC.

This clonotype occurred many times. V gene TRBV4-3 combines with J gene TRBJ2-2, with D uncertain. Trimming pared 0 bases from V and 5 bases from J, leaving 7 bases between. CDR1 and CDR2 from the germline V gene are LGHNA and YSLEER. The CDR3 is 14 amino acids. The CDR3 coding sequence is TGCGCCAGCAGCCAAGATTCGGTTACCGGGGAGCTGTTTTTT. Amino acids: CASSQDSVTGELFF.

Ten or more counts support this clonotype. This chain uses TRBV11-2 with TRBJ2-7; 7 nucleotides agree with TRBD1. Germline CDR1 reads SGHAT; CDR2 reads FQNNGV. The CDR3 loop spans 17 amino acids. V was pared by 0 bases and J by 3 bases, with 11 bases of the junction left unmatched. CDR3 sequence reads: CASSLDRLRGKFYEQYF. The CDR3 coding sequence is TGTGCCAGCAGCTTAGATCGTCTCAGGGGGAAGTTCTACGAGCAGTACTTC.

This clonotype has ten or more counts. The chain is built from TRBV7-2 and TRBJ1-1; D is uncertain. V shed 1 base and J shed 6 bases, with 12 bases lying between them. The CDR3 has 14 residues. Germline CDR1 and CDR2: SGHTA and FQGNSA. The CDR3 is CASSLVRGGAEAFF. In DNA, the CDR3 is TGTGCCAGCAGCTTAGTTCGGGGTGGCGCTGAAGCTTTCTTT.

This clonotype was seen repeatedly, ten times or more. J is TRBJ2-7 and V is TRBV20-1; TRBD2 is a possible D gene (6 bases). V was pared by 3 bases and J by 5 bases, with 14 bases between. Per germline, CDR1 DFQATT and CDR2 SNEGSKA (reference sequence). The CDR3 spans 13 residues. The CDR3 nucleotides are TGCAGTGCTAGTCGGGACTCCCCCGACGAGCAGTACTTC. It codes for CSASRDSPDEQYF.

The table lists this clonotype with many counts. The chain is built from TRBV13 and TRBJ2-2, with D perhaps TRBD2 (5 bases). V shed 2 bases and J shed 5 bases, with 12 bases lying between them. Germline loops: CDR1 PRHDT, CDR2 FYEKMQ (reference sequence). The CDR3 has 15 amino acids. The CDR3 nucleotides read TGTGCCAGCAGCTTACGAGCGGACGGGACCGGGGAGCTGTTTTTT. This gives the protein CASSLRADGTGELFF.

The sample holds many counts of this clonotype. The chain employs TRBV6-6 and TRBJ1-6; D not resolved. The germline CDR1 and CDR2 sequences are MNHNY and SVGAGI (reference sequence). CDR3 length: 15 residues. V was clipped by 10 bases and J by 0 bases, with 13 bases between them. The CDR3 protein is CATPDRSSYNSPLHF. The CDR3 coding sequence is TGTGCCACTCCAGACCGGAGCTCCTATAATTCACCCCTCCACTTT.

The chain combines TRBV7-3 with TRBJ1-1; D is unresolved. CDR1 is SGHTA and CDR2 is FQGTGA in the germline V gene. V lost 6 bases to trimming and J lost 4 bases, with 9 bases between them. The CDR3 spans 12 residues. The CDR3 loop reads CASSRDSTEAFF. Here the CDR3 DNA reads TGTGCCAGCAGTCGTGATAGCACTGAAGCTTTCTTT.